A single sample is the source of the 6 T cell receptor beta chains below, sequenced in a study of blood T cell repertoires in COVID-19. TCRdb's copy holds only in-frame clones and misses some; the assay was immunoSEQ multiplex PCR. The profile shows about 280,000 clones, over 75% of them singletons. Input material: peripheral blood. The source is a human donor in a cohort sampled during active COVID-19.

With respect to this clone: The junction differs from germline at one of its ends, possibly a read error. The chain combines TRBV5-1 with TRBJ1-1; possible D gene TRBD1, 5 bases. Germline CDR1 and CDR2: SGHRS and YFSETQ. This CDR3 has 13 amino acids. CDR3 sequence: CASSAGPSQGKVF. DNA for the CDR3: TGCGCCAGCAGCGCCGGACCCAGTCAGGGAAAGGTCTTT.

This clone was detected only once. The CDR3 nucleotides are TGCGCCAGCAGCACTTTACGGGGGAGCACTGAAGCTTTCTTT. Amino acids: CASSTLRGSTEAFF. The J gene is TRBJ1-1, the V gene TRBV5-1; D is perhaps TRBD1 (5 bases). This CDR3 has 14 amino acids. From germline, CDR1 is SGHRS and CDR2 YFSETQ. V was clipped by 4 bases and J by 4 bases, with 14 bases between them.

The table lists this clone with a count of one. The gene calls are TRBV5-8 and TRBJ1-3, with TRBD1 matching over 8 bases. CDR1 SGHTS and CDR2 YDEGEE come from the germline V gene. The CDR3 length is 18 residues. J gave up 3 bases and V 0 bases, and 11 bases lay outside the gene matches. CDR3 coding DNA: TGTGCCAGCAGCTTGGCTAAGTCCAGGGGGCACGGTGGAAACACCATATATTTT. It yields the protein CASSLAKSRGHGGNTIYF.

The CDR3 coding sequence is TGTGCCAGCACGGGGGAGAACTATGGCTACACCTTC. This gives the protein CASTGENYGYTF. The V call is TRBV6-5, the J call TRBJ1-2, with D possibly matching TRBD1 (5 bases). The CDR3 totals 12 residues. CDR1 and CDR2 from the germline V gene are MNHEY and SVGAGI. Trimming took off 7 bases at V and 2 bases at J, with 8 bases between the two ends.

This chain connects TRBV2 to TRBJ2-7; 7 positions agree with TRBD2. Looked up from germline, CDR1 is SNHLY and CDR2 is FYNNEI. This CDR3 comprises 14 residues. V was clipped by 4 bases and J by 3 bases; unmatched bases: 6. CDR3 DNA: TGTGCCAGCAGTGCTGGCGGGAGCCTCTACGAGCAGTACTTC. This codes for CASSAGGSLYEQYF.

The CDR3 loop reads CASSFNRGNNYGYTF. Here the CDR3 DNA reads TGTGCCAGCAGCTTTAACAGGGGGAATAACTATGGCTACACCTTC. The gene calls are TRBV7-9 and TRBJ1-2; TRBD1 matches at 8 bases. The CDR3 has 15 residues. Germline trimming cut 3 bases from V and 1 base from J; bases unmatched to any gene: 4. Per the germline V gene, CDR1 is SEHNR and CDR2 is FQNEAQ (reference sequence).